The following is a TCR beta chain sequence with its context. Its target is not known. This entry comes from a study of OX40 agonist ivuxolimab in advanced cancers. On the study more broadly: Patients were dosed with the agonistic anti-OX40 (CD134) antibody ivuxolimab. From about 23 to 85 years was the age range, with a mean of roughly 64 years, and around 83% were male. Study outcomes and limitations: Expanded clones were, on average, more numerous among CD8+ T cells than CD4+.

The V segment lost 1 base and the J segment 4 bases; nucleotides outside the gene matches: 4. Germline loops: CDR1 GTSNPN, CDR2 SVGIG (reference sequence). The CDR3 spans 15 residues. Here immunoSEQ multiplex PCR was the method, and the copy in TCRdb shows in-frame clones only, minus some. This sample has fewer than 30,000 clones; less than 85% occur once, and the top ten carry about 29%. The sample here was CD4+ or CD8+ T cells sorted from blood, taken in a trial of the OX40 agonist ivuxolimab. The TCR originated in an adult with an advanced solid tumor such as melanoma, head and neck, liver or kidney cancer. The chain is built from TRBV30 and TRBJ2-5; 12 bases fit TRBD2. The CDR3 loop is CAWSDETSGRETQYF. The CDR3 DNA is TGTGCCTGGAGTGATGAGACTAGCGGGAGAGAGACCCAGTACTTC.